One sample yielded the 27 T cell receptor beta chains listed below, sequenced in a study of cytomegalovirus exposure and HLA in healthy donors. The data were produced by immunoSEQ multiplex PCR, yet TCRdb's version contains in-frame clones alone and is incomplete. The table has hundreds of thousands of clones, roughly 87% seen once. The sequenced material came from PBMCs. The receptors stem from a man aged 18-30 years in good health and CMV-seropositive.

The chain carries TRBV7-9 and TRBJ2-7; 15 bases line up with TRBD2. Germline CDR1 SEHNR, CDR2 FQNEAQ (reference sequence). After removal of 5 bases from V and 5 bases from J, the junction contained 16 bases not matched to a gene. CDR3 length: 19 residues. The CDR3 DNA reads TGTGCCAGCAGCCCTAAGGGACTAGCGGGAGGTAGGGGGGTCCACGAGCAGTACTTC. The encoded protein is CASSPKGLAGGRGVHEQYF.

This chain uses TRBV19 with TRBJ1-4, with 7 bases identical to TRBD1. Trimming cost V 6 bases and J 4 bases; bases outside gene matches: 5. The CDR3 is made up of 14 amino acids. The germline V gene has CDR1 LNHDA and CDR2 SQIVND (reference sequence). The chain's CDR3 is CASRPGQNNEKLFF. CDR3 sequence (DNA): TGTGCCAGTAGGCCGGGACAGAATAATGAAAAACTGTTTTTT.

The V call is TRBV9, the J call TRBJ2-1; D ambiguous. V was pared by 0 bases and J by 8 bases, with 9 bases between. Germline-derived CDR1 and CDR2 are SGDLS and YYNGEE. This CDR3 is 13 amino acids long. CDR3: CASSVGGPDEQFF. CDR3 nucleotide sequence: TGTGCCAGCAGCGTAGGGGGTCCGGATGAGCAGTTCTTC.

This sequence joins TRBV2 and TRBJ2-1, with 15 bases matching TRBD2. After removal of 3 bases from V and 10 bases from J, the junction contained 13 bases not matched to a gene. Germline-derived CDR1 and CDR2 are SNHLY and FYNNEI. This CDR3 is 18 amino acids long. The CDR3 reads CASSDDGLAGGPASEQFF. CDR3 sequence (DNA): TGTGCCAGCAGTGACGACGGACTAGCGGGAGGGCCGGCTAGCGAGCAGTTCTTC.

The V and J genes are TRBV10-1 and TRBJ1-1, with D possibly TRBD1 on 5 matching bases. This CDR3 has 13 amino acids. Germline V gene lookup returns CDR1 WNHNN and CDR2 SYGVQD (reference sequence). The ends were cut back, 3 bases at V and 5 bases at J, with 10 bases in the middle. CDR3 nucleotides: TGCGCCAGCAGTGACCAGGGCCGGACTGAAGCTTTCTTT. Translated: CASSDQGRTEAFF.

The chain has TRBV30 and TRBJ1-5; the D gene is possibly TRBD1 (5 bases). Trimming cost V 2 bases and J 4 bases, with 12 bases left between them. CDR1 and CDR2 from the germline V gene are GTSNPN and SVGIG (reference sequence). This CDR3 comprises 14 residues. CDR3 nucleotide sequence: TGTGCCTGGAGTACCGGGACCCTTAATCAGCCCCAGCATTTT. Translation gives CAWSTGTLNQPQHF.

The J gene is TRBJ1-2, the V gene TRBV15; no clear D. The CDR3 is 12 amino acids. The germline CDR1 and CDR2 sequences are LNHNV and YYDKDF (reference sequence). The V gene lost 0 bases and the J gene lost 8 bases, with 7 bases spanning the gap. CDR3 residues: CATSRDVGGYTF. CDR3 DNA: TGTGCCACCAGCAGAGATGTGGGAGGCTACACCTTC.

The chain combines TRBV30 with TRBJ2-3, with D perhaps assigned TRBD1 or TRBD2 (5 bases each). The V end was cut by 1 base, the J end by 0 bases, with 11 bases between. Germline V gene sequence: CDR1 GTSNPN, CDR2 SVGIG (reference sequence). CDR3 size: 15 residues. Here the CDR3 reads CAWSGRGVSTDTQYF. The DNA of the CDR3 is TGTGCCTGGAGTGGCCGGGGCGTAAGCACAGATACGCAGTATTTT.

The V and J genes are TRBV11-2 and TRBJ2-3; 7 positions agree with TRBD2. The CDR3 length is 14 residues. The V segment lost 0 bases and the J segment 5 bases; nucleotides outside the gene matches: 2. Germline assignment: CDR1 SGHAT and CDR2 FQNNGV. CDR3 protein: CASSLELARDTQYF. CDR3 DNA sequence: TGTGCCAGCAGCTTAGAACTAGCGAGAGATACGCAGTATTTT.

This sequence joins TRBV2 and TRBJ2-1; no clear D gene. V was cut by 6 bases and J by 6 bases, with 12 bases left in between. Germline V gene sequence: CDR1 SNHLY, CDR2 FYNNEI. The CDR3 contains 13 residues. The CDR3 DNA reads TGTGCCAGCAGCATAGACTCGAGCAATGAGCAGTTCTTC. Its translation: CASSIDSSNEQFF.

V gene TRBV6-1 combines with J gene TRBJ1-2; D not certain. The V end was cut by 7 bases, the J end by 4 bases, with 19 bases between. Germline CDR1 reads MNHNS; CDR2 reads SASEGT. This CDR3 has 15 amino acids. The CDR3 loop is CASTRVGPSFYGYTF. CDR3 nucleotides: TGTGCCAGCACCCGGGTAGGCCCCAGTTTCTATGGCTACACCTTC.

The CDR3 here is CAWIGQGNTGELFF. CDR3 DNA sequence: TGTGCCTGGATTGGGCAGGGGAACACCGGGGAGCTGTTTTTT. This sequence joins TRBV30 and TRBJ2-2; a possible D gene is TRBD1 (5 bases). In germline, CDR1 is GTSNPN, CDR2 SVGIG (reference sequence). The CDR3 is 14 amino acids. Deletions cut 4 bases from V and 1 base from J, with 10 bases between.

V usage is TRBV5-6 and J usage is TRBJ2-3, with 7 bases aligning to TRBD1. Germline V gives CDR1 SGHDT, CDR2 YYEEEE. Trimming at V came to 3 bases and at J to 11 bases, leaving 3 bases not matched to a gene. The CDR3 extends over 11 amino acids. The CDR3 nucleotides are TGTGCCAGCAGCTGGACAGGTGGGCAGTATTTT. This codes for CASSWTGGQYF.

This clone was recorded a few times. J is TRBJ1-1 and V is TRBV29-1; D is uncertain. The V gene lost 5 bases and the J gene lost 1 base, with 8 bases spanning the gap. CDR3 length: 12 amino acids. Germline CDR1 reads SQVTM; CDR2 reads ANQGSEA. The CDR3 is CSVQPSNTEAFF. The DNA for the CDR3 is TGCAGCGTTCAGCCTTCGAACACTGAAGCTTTCTTT.

This clone appeared a few times. The chain links TRBV30 to TRBJ2-7; a weak D match, TRBD1 (6 bases). Trimming left V 0 bases short and J 3 bases short, with 6 bases between. The CDR3 sequence is 12 residues long. Germline lookup yields CDR1 GTSNPN and CDR2 SVGIG (reference sequence). The CDR3 DNA reads TGTGCCTGGAGTGTACAGGGCTACGAGCAGTACTTC. Amino acids: CAWSVQGYEQYF.

This clone was seen more than once but under ten times. The CDR3 here is CASSTGPLYEQYF. As DNA, the CDR3 is TGTGCCAGCAGCACAGGGCCCCTCTACGAGCAGTACTTC. The chain carries TRBV25-1 and TRBJ2-7, with a tentative D call TRBD1 (6 bases). Trimming pared 6 bases from V and 3 bases from J, leaving 12 bases between. The CDR3 consists of 13 residues. Germline values: CDR1 MGHDK, CDR2 SYGVNS.

The V gene is TRBV28, the J gene TRBJ1-4; D remains unclear. V lost 3 bases, J lost 5 bases, and 13 bases lay in between. This CDR3 contains 15 residues. CDR1 and CDR2 from the germline V gene are MDHEN and SYDVKM. The CDR3 here is CASSFFAGGNEKLFF. The CDR3 nucleotides read TGTGCCAGCAGTTTTTTCGCCGGTGGGAATGAAAAACTGTTTTTT.

The chain employs TRBV11-3 and TRBJ1-5, with unresolved D. The V end was cut by 4 bases, the J end by 9 bases, with 10 bases between. The CDR3 has 12 amino acids. Germline CDR1 and CDR2: SGHNT and YENEEA. CDR3 nucleotides: TGTGCCAGCAGCTCGGACCGTGGGCCCCAGCATTTT. Translated, it gives CASSSDRGPQHF.

The chain uses TRBV6-5 and TRBJ1-2; D gene uncertain. The CDR3 spans 13 residues. The germline V gene encodes CDR1 MNHEY and CDR2 SVGAGI. Between the trimmed V and J ends, which lost 2 bases and 10 bases, there was a span of 14 bases. The CDR3 DNA follows: TGTGCCAGCAGTTACGCGGACTATGCGACCTACACCTTC. Translated, it gives CASSYADYATYTF.

The chain recombines TRBV6-5 with TRBJ2-4; 9 nucleotides agree with TRBD2. Germline loops: CDR1 MNHEY, CDR2 SVGAGI. This CDR3 spans 15 amino acids. V lost 0 bases to trimming and J lost 8 bases; unmatched junction nucleotides: 5. The CDR3 DNA reads TGTGCCAGCAGTTACTCGTTTAGCGGGAGAGACATTCAGTACTTC. It yields the protein CASSYSFSGRDIQYF.

The rearrangement links TRBV5-5 to TRBJ1-2, with D tentatively TRBD1 (6 bases). V was clipped by 0 bases and J by 7 bases, with 19 bases between them. CDR1 and CDR2 (germline): SGHKS, YYEKEE (reference sequence). The CDR3 is made up of 16 amino acids. CDR3 region: CASSLDVQGAYFGYTF. The CDR3 DNA reads TGTGCCAGCAGCTTGGACGTACAGGGAGCTTACTTTGGCTACACCTTC.

V gene TRBV14 combines with J gene TRBJ2-1; TRBD2 is a possible D gene (6 bases). Germline lookup yields CDR1 SGHDN and CDR2 FVKESK. The CDR3 length is 11 residues. V was cut by 10 bases and J by 7 bases, with 11 bases left in between. CDR3 bases: TGTGCCACCTCGCGGGGTAATGAGCAGTTCTTC. Amino acid sequence: CATSRGNEQFF.

The V and J genes are TRBV5-1 and TRBJ2-5; 12 nucleotides agree with TRBD1. The length of the CDR3 is 15 residues. Germline CDR1 SGHRS, CDR2 YFSETQ. V was clipped by 2 bases and J by 5 bases; unmatched bases: 4. CDR3 DNA sequence: TGCGCCAGCAGCTTTGGGACAGGGGGCCCGGAGACCCAGTACTTC. It specifies CASSFGTGGPETQYF.

This clone appeared once. The V call is TRBV6-1, the J call TRBJ1-2; D call uncertain. Trimming took off 2 bases at V and 8 bases at J, with 12 bases between the two ends. CDR1 and CDR2 from the germline V gene are MNHNS and SASEGT. The CDR3 is 13 amino acids. CDR3 DNA sequence: TGTGCCAGCAGTGAAACGAACCTCCGAGGCTACACCTTC. Translated: CASSETNLRGYTF.

The chain couples TRBV27 to TRBJ2-7; tentative D call: TRBD2 (6 bases). CDR3 length: 14 residues. Trimming removed 4 bases from V and 5 bases from J, with 15 bases in between. Germline V gene sequence: CDR1 MNHEY, CDR2 SMNVEV (reference sequence). DNA for the CDR3: TGTGCCAGCAGTTACCTCGGGACTCAGCACGAGCAGTACTTC. As protein: CASSYLGTQHEQYF.

The V call is TRBV28, the J call TRBJ1-2, with D hard to call. CDR3 size: 13 residues. CDR1 is MDHEN, CDR2 SYDVKM, per germline. The V end was cut by 4 bases, the J end by 7 bases, with 13 bases between. The DNA for the CDR3 is TGTGCCAGCAGTTCTCGGCCAGTTGGTGGCTACACCTTC. Encoded protein: CASSSRPVGGYTF.

V usage is TRBV25-1 and J usage is TRBJ1-2; 7 nucleotides line up with TRBD1. Germline V CDR1 and CDR2: MGHDK, SYGVNS. Unmatched junction bases numbered 5, after V lost 3 bases and J lost 4 bases. CDR3 length equals 14 residues. CDR3 amino acids: CASSDPGGSYGYTF. The CDR3, as DNA: TGTGCCAGCAGTGATCCAGGGGGGAGCTATGGCTACACCTTC.